Following are 24 T cell receptor beta chains from one sample sequenced in a study of cytomegalovirus exposure and HLA in healthy donors. Some clones are missing from TCRdb's copy, which holds only in-frame ones; the method was immunoSEQ multiplex PCR. The data hold some 210,000 clones, with 70% to 90% observed a single time. The specimen was PBMCs. The source is a woman aged 18-29 years in good health and CMV-seronegative.

The V gene is TRBV9, the J gene TRBJ1-2, with unresolved D. V gave up 4 bases and J gave up 8 bases, with 9 bases separating them. The CDR3 totals 11 residues. Germline assignment: CDR1 SGDLS and CDR2 YYNGEE. The CDR3 nucleotides are TGTGCCAGCAGCCGACTCGAAGGCTACACCTTC. It codes for CASSRLEGYTF. Full variable domain (rest looked up from reference TRBV9 and TRBJ1-2): DSGVTQTPKHLITATGQRVTLRCSPRSGDLSVYWYQQSLDQGLQFLIQYYNGEERAKGNILERFSAQQFPDLHSELNLSSLELGDSALYFCASSRLEGYTFGSGTRLTVV.

CDR3: CAWSVNPAGQETQYF. The CDR3, as DNA: TGTGCCTGGAGTGTAAACCCAGCGGGACAAGAGACCCAGTACTTC. This chain links TRBV30 with TRBJ2-5, with 7 bases that match TRBD2. Germline V gene lookup returns CDR1 GTSNPN and CDR2 SVGIG (reference sequence). V trimming: 0 bases; J trimming: 2 bases; junction bases outside the gene matches: 6. The CDR3 runs 15 residues.

The V and J genes are TRBV7-3 and TRBJ2-3; 11 nucleotides match TRBD2. J lost 6 bases, V lost 5 bases, and 10 bases had no gene match. Looked up from germline, CDR1 is SGHTA and CDR2 is FQGTGA. This CDR3 contains 16 residues. The CDR3 sequence: CASSPRTSGSRDTQYF. Here the CDR3 DNA reads TGTGCCAGCAGCCCACGAACTAGCGGGAGCAGGGATACGCAGTATTTT.

The V call is TRBV27, the J call TRBJ2-7, with 14 positions matching TRBD2. V dropped 3 bases and J dropped 6; count of bases not matched to a gene: 19. The CDR3 runs 20 residues. CDR1 is MNHEY, CDR2 SMNVEV, per germline (reference sequence). CDR3 nucleotide sequence: TGTGCCAGCAGTTTTCCCGGGACTAGCGGGAGACCTCGATTTTCTGGCGAGCAGTACTTC. Its protein product is CASSFPGTSGRPRFSGEQYF.

The chain joins TRBV27 to TRBJ2-5; D gene unclear. Germline-derived CDR1 and CDR2 are MNHEY and SMNVEV (reference sequence). Trimming shortened V by 3 bases and J by 5 bases, and 10 bases separated the two germline ends. This CDR3 is built from 13 residues. The CDR3: CASSLADSETQYF. CDR3 nucleotides: TGTGCCAGCAGTTTGGCTGATTCGGAGACCCAGTACTTC.

V is TRBV5-1 and J is TRBJ2-2, with unresolved D. Germline lookup yields CDR1 SGHRS and CDR2 YFSETQ. This CDR3 spans 17 amino acids. V lost 5 bases and J lost 5, with 22 bases in between. CDR3 region: CASSSGVVSLRTGELFF. The CDR3 nucleotides are TGCGCCAGCAGTTCTGGGGTCGTTAGTCTAAGGACCGGGGAGCTGTTTTTT. The variable domain in full, with the rest retrieved from reference TRBV5-1 and TRBJ2-2, is KAGVTQTPRYLIKTRGQQVTLSCSPISGHRSVSWYQQTPGQGLQFLFEYFSETQRNKGNFPGRFSGRQFSNSRSEMNVSTLELGDSALYLCASSSGVVSLRTGELFFGEGSRLTVL.

The CDR3 sequence: CASSVGGGGRQQYF. CDR3 coding DNA: TGTGCCAGCAGCGTAGGGGGCGGAGGAAGGCAGCAGTACTTC. This chain joins TRBV9 and TRBJ2-7, with D perhaps TRBD1 or TRBD2 (5 bases each). The germline V gene encodes CDR1 SGDLS and CDR2 YYNGEE. There are 14 residues in the CDR3. With 0 bases removed from V and 8 bases from J, the gap between germline ends came to 15 bases.

The chain has TRBV11-2 and TRBJ2-7; D may be TRBD1 (5 bases). The germline V gene has CDR1 SGHAT and CDR2 FQNNGV. The V end was cut by 1 base, the J end by 5 bases, with 18 bases between. The CDR3 totals 16 residues. CDR3 amino acids: CASSLVYQGALDEQYF. Here the CDR3 DNA reads TGTGCCAGCAGCTTAGTATACCAGGGTGCTCTGGACGAGCAGTACTTC. The variable domain in full, with the rest retrieved from reference TRBV11-2 and TRBJ2-7, is EAGVAQSPRYKIIEKRQSVAFWCNPISGHATLYWYQQILGQGPKLLIQFQNNGVVDDSQLPKDRFSAERLKGVDSTLKIQPAKLEDSAVYLCASSLVYQGALDEQYFGPGTRLTVT.

The chain couples TRBV5-1 to TRBJ2-6, with unresolved D. The germline gives CDR1 SGHRS, CDR2 YFSETQ. This CDR3 is 14 amino acids long. The V and J ends lost 0 bases and 1 base respectively, with 2 bases between them. CDR3 loop: CASSLGSGANVLTF. The CDR3 DNA reads as TGCGCCAGCAGCTTGGGTTCTGGGGCCAACGTCCTGACTTTC.

J is TRBJ1-6 and V is TRBV27, with a weak D call TRBD1 (5 bases). The CDR3 contains 14 residues. Germline V gene lookup returns CDR1 MNHEY and CDR2 SMNVEV (reference sequence). V lost 5 bases to trimming and J lost 10 bases, with 15 bases between them. The CDR3 loop is CASSESGPRSPLHF. The CDR3, as DNA: TGTGCCAGCAGTGAATCGGGACCTCGATCACCCCTCCACTTT.

This clone was found a few times. This chain links TRBV2 with TRBJ2-7, with 9 bases identical to TRBD1. The trim removed 5 bases at V and 7 bases at J, leaving 3 bases unmatched. Germline CDR1 SNHLY, CDR2 FYNNEI. The CDR3 length is 12 residues. Here the CDR3 reads CASSPGQGEQYF. The CDR3 bases are TGTGCCAGCAGTCCGGGACAGGGAGAGCAGTACTTC. Supplemented by reference TRBV2 and TRBJ2-7, the full variable domain reads EPEVTQTPSHQVTQMGQEVILRCVPISNHLYFYWYRQILGQKVEFLVSFYNNEISEKSEIFDDQFSVERPDGSNFTLKIRSTKLEDSAMYFCASSPGQGEQYFGPGTRLTVT.

Details on this clone: The sample holds other DNA sequences that translate to the same CDR3. The chain joins TRBV5-1 to TRBJ1-5, with 11 bases lining up with TRBD1. CDR1 and CDR2 from the germline V gene are SGHRS and YFSETQ. This CDR3 region has 14 residues. The V segment lost 4 bases and the J segment 5 bases; nucleotides outside the gene matches: 2. The CDR3 is CASSLGQGDQPQHF. CDR3 sequence (DNA): TGCGCCAGCAGCCTGGGACAGGGGGATCAGCCCCAGCATTTT.

V usage is TRBV11-2 and J usage is TRBJ2-7; 7 bases map to TRBD2. The CDR3 totals 16 residues. Germline loops: CDR1 SGHAT, CDR2 FQNNGV. The V segment lost 3 bases and the J segment 3 bases; nucleotides outside the gene matches: 11. CDR3 bases: TGTGCCAGCAGCTTGGGATCGGGACTAAGGGGCTACGAGCAGTACTTC. This gives the protein CASSLGSGLRGYEQYF.

The rearrangement links TRBV5-1 to TRBJ1-1, with 9 nucleotides matching TRBD1. Unmatched junction bases numbered 5, after V lost 4 bases and J lost 1 base. The CDR3 consists of 15 residues. Germline-derived CDR1 and CDR2 are SGHRS and YFSETQ. The CDR3 DNA reads TGCGCCAGCAGCATAACGGGACAGGGGAACACTGAAGCTTTCTTT. Translation gives CASSITGQGNTEAFF.

The CDR3 DNA follows: TGTGCCAGCAGTCCCTCAATCCTCAACTCCTACAATGAGCAGTTCTTC. Translated: CASSPSILNSYNEQFF. The J gene is TRBJ2-1, the V gene TRBV27; D call uncertain. Per germline, CDR1 MNHEY and CDR2 SMNVEV (reference sequence). The CDR3 loop spans 16 amino acids. Trimming removed 5 bases from V and 0 bases from J, with 14 bases in between.

The rearrangement uses TRBV7-2 and TRBJ2-7, with 12 bases aligning to TRBD2. Trimming took 6 bases from V and 5 from J; bases not matched to a gene: 11. This CDR3 has 16 amino acids. Germline CDR1 reads SGHTA; CDR2 reads FQGNSA. DNA for the CDR3: TGTGCCAGCAGTTCACCCGATCTAGCGGGAGGGGACGAGCAGTACTTC. Translating it yields CASSSPDLAGGDEQYF.

The rearrangement uses TRBV9 and TRBJ2-1; D might be TRBD2 (7 bases). V gave up 2 bases and J gave up 5 bases, with 20 bases separating them. Germline values: CDR1 SGDLS, CDR2 YYNGEE. The CDR3 extends over 17 amino acids. The CDR3 DNA reads as TGTGCCAGCAGCGTCCGTGGGGGGGACATTAGGCACAATGAGCAGTTCTTC. Translated: CASSVRGGDIRHNEQFF.

V is TRBV27 and J is TRBJ2-3; the D gene is possibly TRBD2 (5 bases). The V gene lost 10 bases and the J gene lost 0 bases, with 11 bases spanning the gap. Germline CDR1 MNHEY, CDR2 SMNVEV (reference sequence). CDR3 size: 13 residues. The CDR3 sequence is CATRGSSTDTQYF. In nucleotides, the CDR3 is TGTGCCACCAGAGGGTCTAGCACAGATACGCAGTATTTT.

The chain has TRBV30 and TRBJ1-1; D is uncertain. The CDR3 length is 14 residues. V lost 0 bases to trimming and J lost 0 bases, with 8 bases between them. CDR1 is GTSNPN and CDR2 is SVGIG in the germline V gene (reference sequence). CDR3 nucleotide sequence: TGTGCCTGGAGTGTCTTTGGGGTGAACACTGAAGCTTTCTTT. Translation: CAWSVFGVNTEAFF.

This rearrangement joins TRBV7-9 to TRBJ2-7, with D maybe TRBD1 (6 bases). Looked up from germline, CDR1 is SEHNR and CDR2 is FQNEAQ (reference sequence). CDR3 size: 15 residues. With 4 bases removed from V and 2 bases from J, the gap between germline ends came to 15 bases. CDR3 protein: CASSSVGQGTYEQYF. The DNA of the CDR3 is TGTGCCAGCAGCTCAGTGGGGCAGGGGACCTACGAGCAGTACTTC.

The J gene is TRBJ2-7, the V gene TRBV5-1, with 8 bases aligning to TRBD1. V was pared by 1 base and J by 1 base, with 7 bases of the junction left unmatched. The CDR3 totals 16 residues. Germline values: CDR1 SGHRS, CDR2 YFSETQ. The CDR3 here is CASSLYLGQVSYEQYF. The CDR3 DNA is TGCGCCAGCAGCTTGTATTTGGGACAGGTGTCCTACGAGCAGTACTTC.

The chain recombines TRBV2 with TRBJ1-1, with a weak D call TRBD1 (5 bases). The CDR3 is made up of 14 amino acids. Germline CDR1 reads SNHLY; CDR2 reads FYNNEI. With 10 bases removed from V and 3 bases from J, the gap between germline ends came to 18 bases. This CDR3 is CATRHGGGDTEAFF. The CDR3 DNA reads TGTGCCACCAGGCATGGGGGAGGGGACACTGAAGCTTTCTTT.

This clone was seen a few times. The chain joins TRBV14 to TRBJ1-2, with 9 bases lining up with TRBD1. With 6 bases clipped from V and 6 bases from J, the junction kept 5 bases outside the gene matches. This CDR3 spans 13 amino acids. Germline V CDR1 and CDR2: SGHDN, FVKESK. The CDR3 bases are TGTGCCAGCAGGCGGACAGGGGAACATGGCTACACCTTC. Amino acid sequence: CASRRTGEHGYTF. Combining the CDR3 with reference TRBV14 and TRBJ1-2 gives the whole variable domain EAGVTQFPSHSVIEKGQTVTLRCDPISGHDNLYWYRRVMGKEIKFLLHFVKESKQDESGMPNNRFLAERTGGTYSTLKVQPAELEDSGVYFCASRRTGEHGYTFGSGTRLTVV.

The gene calls are TRBV19 and TRBJ2-1, with TRBD2 as a possible D gene (5 bases). Germline V gives CDR1 LNHDA, CDR2 SQIVND (reference sequence). The CDR3 consists of 14 residues. Trimming left V 4 bases short and J 5 bases short, with 12 bases between. The CDR3, as DNA: TGTGCCAGTAGTACGGCTAGCAATGACAATGAGCAGTTCTTC. Amino acid sequence: CASSTASNDNEQFF.